This TCR beta chain was captured by sequencing in a study of T cells after yellow fever vaccination. On the study more broadly: Low-cell-number fractions underwent preparation using SMART-Seq v4 Ultra Low Input. General study results and limits: Clonotype sharing between CD4 and CD8 compartments was small. Reappearing after the booster were most of the clones from primary vaccination (about 96% CD4, approximately 89% CD8).

In its sample, this clonotype was seen many times. No antigen is known for it. In germline, CDR1 is SGHKS, CDR2 YYEKEE (reference sequence). CDR3 length: 17 residues. After removal of 1 base from V and 2 bases from J, the junction contained 7 bases not matched to a gene. MiXCR, applied by TCRdb to the 5' RACE reads, yields one record per CDR3 protein. In the table there are 200,000 to 250,000 distinct CDR3 sequences, approximately 3% of which are singletons. The clonotype was recovered from a man younger than 35 who received the YFV17D yellow fever vaccine. This material consisted of CD4+ T cells sorted from PBMCs, taken 10 days after the yellow fever booster vaccination. V is TRBV5-5 and J is TRBJ2-7; 12 bases line up with TRBD1. CDR3 nucleotides: TGTGCCAGCAGCTTGATTTATGGGACAGGGGGCGCCTACGAGCAGTACTTC. Its translation: CASSLIYGTGGAYEQYF.